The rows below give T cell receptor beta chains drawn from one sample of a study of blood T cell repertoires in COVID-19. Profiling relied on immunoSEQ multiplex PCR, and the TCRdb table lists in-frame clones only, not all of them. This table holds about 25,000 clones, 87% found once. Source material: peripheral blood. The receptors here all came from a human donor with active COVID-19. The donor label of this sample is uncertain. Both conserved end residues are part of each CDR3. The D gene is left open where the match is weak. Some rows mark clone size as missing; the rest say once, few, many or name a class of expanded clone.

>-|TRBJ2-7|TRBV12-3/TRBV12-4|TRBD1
TGTGCCAGCAGTGGACAGGGTAGCGACGAGCAGTACTTC
CASSGQGSDEQYF
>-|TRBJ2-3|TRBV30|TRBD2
TGTGCCTGGAGTCCCAGCTTACTAGCGGCATACACAGATACGCAGTATTTT
CAWSPSLLAAYTDTQYF
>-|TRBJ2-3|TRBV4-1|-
TGCGCCAGCAGCCAACGAAGCCTGAGGAAGGAACTAGGCACAGATACGCAGTATTTT
CASSQRSLRKELGTDTQYF
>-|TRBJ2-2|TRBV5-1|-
TGCGCCAGCAGCTTGGTGGACAGATCGAACACCGGGGAGCTGTTTTTT
CASSLVDRSNTGELFF
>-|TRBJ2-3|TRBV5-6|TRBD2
TGTGCCAGCAGTAGAAGCGGGAGTCCCACAGATACGCAGTATTTT
CASSRSGSPTDTQYF
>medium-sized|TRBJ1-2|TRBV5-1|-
TGCGCCAGCAGCCCCGCGACAGGTGGCTATGGCTACACCTTC
CASSPATGGYGYTF
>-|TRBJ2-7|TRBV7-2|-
TGTGCCAGCAGCTTAACGGGGAGGGAGCAGTACTTC
CASSLTGREQYF
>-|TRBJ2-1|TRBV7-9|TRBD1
TGTGCCAGCAGTTCCCCGGCCGGTCAGGGGGTCCCCTACAATGAGCAGTTCTTC
CASSSPAGQGVPYNEQFF
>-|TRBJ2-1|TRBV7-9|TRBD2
TGTGCCAGCAGCAAAGGACTAGCGGACTACAATGAGCAGTTCTTC
CASSKGLADYNEQFF
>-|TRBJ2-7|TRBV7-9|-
TGTGCCAGCAGCGCGGGGACCGATTTTACCTACGAGCAGTACTTC
CASSAGTDFTYEQYF
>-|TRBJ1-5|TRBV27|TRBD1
TGTGCCAGCAGACCCGGGACAGGGGGCCGTCAGCCCCAGCATTTT
CASRPGTGGRQPQHF
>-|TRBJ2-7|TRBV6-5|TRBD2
TGTGCCAGCAGTCCGGATAGCGGGAGGTCCTACGAGCAGTACTTC
CASSPDSGRSYEQYF
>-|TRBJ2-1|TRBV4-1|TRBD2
TGCGCCAGCAGCCAAGATTATAGCGGGAGGGTACAGGTTGAGCAGTTCTTC
CASSQDYSGRVQVEQFF
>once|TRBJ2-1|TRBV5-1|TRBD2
TGCGCCAGCAGCCCAATGGCTAGCGGGACTGAGCAGTTCTTC
CASSPMASGTEQFF
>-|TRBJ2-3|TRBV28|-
TGTGCCAGCAGGATAAGGGAGGGGGGCACAGATACGCAGTATTTT
CASRIREGGTDTQYF
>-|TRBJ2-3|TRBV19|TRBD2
TGTGCCAGTAGTCCGCGACTAGCGGGAGATTTGACAGATACGCAGTATTTT
CASSPRLAGDLTDTQYF
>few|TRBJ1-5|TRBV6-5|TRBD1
TGTGCCAGCAGCTTTGGACAGGGGATCCAGCCCCAGCATTTT
CASSFGQGIQPQHF
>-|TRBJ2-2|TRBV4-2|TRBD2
TGTGCCAGCAGCCAAGACCTAGCGGGAGGTATCACCGGGGAGCTGTTTTTT
CASSQDLAGGITGELFF
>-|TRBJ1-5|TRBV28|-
TGTGCCAGCAGTTCACCGGACAAAGGTGGCAATCAGCCCCAGCATTTT
CASSSPDKGGNQPQHF
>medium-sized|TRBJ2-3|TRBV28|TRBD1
TGTGCCAGCAGTTTGACAGGGGGCGTGGGGAATACGCAGTATTTT
CASSLTGGVGNTQYF
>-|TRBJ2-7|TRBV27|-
TGTGCCAGCAGTTTCCGTGGCGGCTACGAGCAGTACTTC
CASSFRGGYEQYF
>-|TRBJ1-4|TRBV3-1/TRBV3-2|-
TGTGCCAGCAGCCACCGGGACTATAATGAAAAACTGTTTTTT
CASSHRDYNEKLFF
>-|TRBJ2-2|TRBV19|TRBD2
TGTGCCAGTAGTTCCCTTGCGCGGGAGAAGGCCGGGGAGCTGTTTTTT
CASSSLAREKAGELFF
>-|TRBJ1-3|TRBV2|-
TGTGCCAGCGTAAGCGGGAGTTCTGGAAACACCATATATTTT
CASVSGSSGNTIYF
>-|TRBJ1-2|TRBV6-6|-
TGTGCCAGCAGTGGGACGGGAGATGAGTATGGCTACACCTTC
CASSGTGDEYGYTF
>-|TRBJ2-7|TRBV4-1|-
TGCGCCAGCAGCCAAGATCGCGGGACTGATAGTGAGCAGTACTTC
CASSQDRGTDSEQYF
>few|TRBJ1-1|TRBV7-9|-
TGTGCCAGCAGCCGGGACTTTGAAGCTTTCTTT
CASSRDFEAFF
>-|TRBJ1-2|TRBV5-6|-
TGTGCCAGCAGCTCCCCCGGGGGGGCCAACTATGGCTACACCTTC
CASSSPGGANYGYTF
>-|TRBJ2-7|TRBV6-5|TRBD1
TGTGCCAGCAGTTACTCGAGAGGGACAGTTTCTTACGAGCAGTACTTC
CASSYSRGTVSYEQYF
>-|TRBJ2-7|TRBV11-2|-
TGTGCCAGCAGCTTAGATCAGGGCCTGTACGAGCAGTACTTC
CASSLDQGLYEQYF
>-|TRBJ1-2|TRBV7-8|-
TGTGCCAGCACCCCGGGGAGAGGTGACTATGGCTACACCTTC
CASTPGRGDYGYTF
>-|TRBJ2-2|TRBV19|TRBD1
TGTGCCAGTAGTCGGACAGGGGGCAGCGGGGAGCTGTTTTTT
CASSRTGGSGELFF